This T cell receptor (beta chain) came from a study of blood T cell repertoires in COVID-19. About the research overall: COVID-19 samples, acute and convalescent, were from the United States, Italy and Spain. PBMCs, B-cell-depleted T cells, or T cells were the source of the cDNA or gDNA that made up the material.

Authors' data handling: Estimates of nucleated cell counts were drawn from the amplification of reference gene primers. Libraries were prepared by immunoSEQ multiplex PCR; TCRdb keeps only in-frame clonotypes and omits some of them. Clonal size and the V and J genes are those of that table, whereas D and trimming came from the DNA. The sample has 78,000 or so clones; over 80% are singletons. J gave up 7 bases and V 1 base, and 0 bases lay outside the gene matches. The CDR3 contains 14 residues. Germline V CDR1 and CDR2: SGHAT, FQNNGV. This TCR came from a human donor in a cohort sampled during active COVID-19. The sample comprised peripheral blood. This chain connects TRBV11-2 to TRBJ2-1; 11 bases are a match to TRBD2. The DNA of the CDR3 is TGTGCCAGCAGCTTAGGACTAGCGGGGAATGAGCAGTTCTTC. Amino acids: CASSLGLAGNEQFF.